These 26 T cell receptor beta chains were all obtained from the same sample, sequenced in a study of cytomegalovirus exposure and HLA in healthy donors (TCRdb year 2017). The receptor library was made with the immunoSEQ multiplex PCR assay. Entries here come from immuneACCESS through TCRdb and include only in-frame sequences with V and J called. Some clones fail to appear in such tables; in the studies checked, an unresolved V gene covers under half of the shortfall, and the cause of the remainder is unknown. In this sample the table shows under 150,000 clones, 85% to 90% of which occur a single time. Under 3% of the sample is held by the ten biggest clonotypes. The sequenced material came from PBMCs. The receptors shown here come from a man between 18 and 35 years old in good health and CMV-seronegative.

The gene calls are TRBV10-3 and TRBJ1-1, with no clear D. CDR3 size: 13 residues. V was clipped by 5 bases and J by 4 bases, with 11 bases between them. Germline V gene lookup returns CDR1 ENHRY and CDR2 SYGVKD. The DNA of the CDR3 is TGTGCCATCAGTAGTGAAATCAGCACTGAAGCTTTCTTT. It is translated as CAISSEISTEAFF.

Only one count was recorded for this clone. V gene TRBV27 combines with J gene TRBJ1-2; a possible D gene is TRBD1 (5 bases). Germline CDR1 is MNHEY and CDR2 is SMNVEV (reference sequence). Trimming cost V 2 bases and J 0 bases, with 16 bases left between them. The CDR3 has 17 amino acids. This chain's CDR3 is CASSLIGQGLTNYGYTF. In DNA, the CDR3 is TGTGCCAGCAGTTTAATCGGGCAGGGCTTAACTAACTATGGCTACACCTTC.

V is TRBV5-1 and J is TRBJ2-5; D is perhaps TRBD2 (6 bases). The CDR3 consists of 14 residues. Germline-derived CDR1 and CDR2 are SGHRS and YFSETQ. V was clipped by 5 bases and J by 3 bases, with 14 bases between them. CDR3 region: CASRGTPGEETQYF. The CDR3 nucleotides are TGCGCCAGCAGAGGTACTCCGGGGGAAGAGACCCAGTACTTC.

The chain employs TRBV18 and TRBJ2-3; 8 nucleotides agree with TRBD2. The germline V gene encodes CDR1 KGHSH and CDR2 LQKENI. The CDR3 sequence is 13 residues long. V shed 8 bases, J shed 2 bases, and the junction held 3 bases outside the gene matches. CDR3 sequence reads: CASGTSLTDTQYF. DNA for the CDR3: TGTGCCAGCGGGACTAGTCTCACAGATACGCAGTATTTT.

The chain has TRBV10-2 and TRBJ2-7, with D possibly being TRBD1 (5 bases). There are 12 residues in the CDR3. Trimming left V 6 bases short and J 0 bases short, with 6 bases between. CDR1 WSHSY and CDR2 SAAADI come from the germline V gene. The CDR3 loop is CASSRDSYEQYF. In DNA form, the CDR3 reads TGCGCCAGCAGCAGGGACTCCTACGAGCAGTACTTC.

V and J are TRBV6-5 and TRBJ2-7, with a weak D call TRBD2 (7 bases). The CDR3 contains 14 residues. Trimming shortened V by 4 bases and J by 5 bases, and 15 bases separated the two germline ends. CDR1 and CDR2 (germline): MNHEY, SVGAGI. The CDR3 here is CASSFIAGDNEQYF. CDR3 bases: TGTGCCAGCAGTTTCATTGCGGGGGACAACGAGCAGTACTTC.

This clone was seen once. J is TRBJ2-5 and V is TRBV27; 8 bases match TRBD1. This CDR3 is 16 amino acids long. V lost 0 bases, J lost 4 bases, and 7 bases stayed unmatched. Germline CDR1 MNHEY, CDR2 SMNVEV (reference sequence). The CDR3 reads CASSLSPGGIGETQYF. The CDR3 bases are TGTGCCAGCAGTTTATCGCCAGGGGGCATCGGAGAGACCCAGTACTTC.

This chain joins TRBV28 and TRBJ2-7; no firm D call. V shed 3 bases and J shed 7 bases, with 7 bases lying between them. Germline assignment: CDR1 MDHEN and CDR2 SYDVKM. CDR3 size: 11 residues. This CDR3 is CASSFEVEQYF. For the CDR3, the DNA is TGTGCCAGCAGTTTCGAGGTGGAGCAGTACTTC.

A few counts support this clone. The chain links TRBV23-1 to TRBJ1-2; D is perhaps TRBD1 (5 bases). TRBV23-1 counts as an open reading frame of uncertain function. This CDR3 region has 14 residues. Trimming cost V 4 bases and J 0 bases, with 9 bases left between them. The CDR3 DNA is TGCGCCAGCAGTCCCCGGGGGGCTAACTATGGCTACACCTTC. It encodes CASSPRGANYGYTF.

The CDR3, as DNA: TGTGCCAGCAGTGCTGGACAGGTGTACAATGAGCAGTTCTTC. It yields the protein CASSAGQVYNEQFF. This sequence joins TRBV6-1 and TRBJ2-1, with TRBD1 identical over 7 bases. The germline CDR1 and CDR2 sequences are MNHNS and SASEGT. This CDR3 region has 14 residues. V lost 4 bases and J lost 4; bases outside the gene matches: 4.

The chain recombines TRBV15 with TRBJ2-5, with 7 bases aligning to TRBD2. CDR3 length: 15 amino acids. With V trimmed by 5 bases and J by 1 base, 7 bases remained unmatched. CDR1 and CDR2 from the germline V gene are LNHNV and YYDKDF (reference sequence). DNA of the CDR3: TGTGCCACCAGCTGGAGCGGGGCTGTCCAAGAGACCCAGTACTTC. This gives the protein CATSWSGAVQETQYF.

The chain joins TRBV7-8 to TRBJ2-1; D is unclear. Germline lookup yields CDR1 SGHVS and CDR2 FQNEAQ. This CDR3 has 15 amino acids. V lost 4 bases and J 0 bases, leaving 10 bases between the germline ends. CDR3 bases: TGTGCCAGCAGCTCGTTTATTAGCTCCTACAATGAGCAGTTCTTC. Translated, it gives CASSSFISSYNEQFF.

The chain has TRBV29-1 and TRBJ2-3, with 9 nucleotides matching TRBD1. Germline values: CDR1 SQVTM, CDR2 ANQGSEA. The V segment lost 6 bases and the J segment 3 bases; nucleotides outside the gene matches: 7. CDR3 size: 14 residues. The chain's CDR3 is CSVPDRGGTDTQYF. The CDR3 region has the DNA TGCAGCGTGCCGGACAGGGGCGGGACAGATACGCAGTATTTT.

The gene calls are TRBV28 and TRBJ1-2, with 10 bases that match TRBD1. V trimming: 2 bases; J trimming: 5 bases; junction bases outside the gene matches: 2. The CDR3 is made up of 14 amino acids. The V gene's germline CDR1 is MDHEN and CDR2 SYDVKM. The CDR3 loop reads CASSLTGQGYGYTF. The DNA of the CDR3 is TGTGCCAGCAGTTTAACGGGACAGGGGTATGGCTACACCTTC.

The chain recombines TRBV10-3 with TRBJ2-2, with 9 positions matching TRBD2. J was trimmed by 3 bases and V by 2 bases; bases with no gene match: 7. From germline, CDR1 is ENHRY and CDR2 SYGVKD. This CDR3 has 17 residues. CDR3 residues: CAISEAASGAYTGELFF. The CDR3 region has the DNA TGTGCCATCAGTGAGGCGGCTAGCGGGGCCTACACCGGGGAGCTGTTTTTT.

The J gene is TRBJ1-2, the V gene TRBV5-6; 7 bases line up with TRBD1. This CDR3 comprises 13 residues. V dropped 4 bases and J dropped 6; count of bases not matched to a gene: 6. The germline V gene encodes CDR1 SGHDT and CDR2 YYEEEE. This chain's CDR3 is CASSPGTEDGYTF. Written as DNA, the CDR3 is TGTGCCAGCAGCCCCGGGACAGAGGATGGCTACACCTTC.

The CDR3 is CASMTATNEKLFF. The CDR3 nucleotides are TGTGCCAGCATGACAGCAACTAATGAAAAACTGTTTTTT. V is TRBV25-1 and J is TRBJ1-4, with D possibly matching TRBD1 (5 bases). Trimming cost V 7 bases and J 0 bases, with 6 bases left between them. From germline, CDR1 is MGHDK and CDR2 SYGVNS. The CDR3 consists of 13 residues. The full variable domain, in which reference TRBV25-1 and TRBJ1-4 provide the parts outside the CDR3, is EADIYQTPRYLVIGTGKKITLECSQTMGHDKMYWYQQDPGMELHLIHYSYGVNSTEKGDLSSESTVSRIRTEHFPLTLESARPSHTSQYLCASMTATNEKLFFGSGTQLSVL.

The V and J genes are TRBV9 and TRBJ1-2, with D possibly TRBD1 on 6 matching bases. Germline CDR1 reads SGDLS; CDR2 reads YYNGEE. The CDR3 runs 13 residues. V was cut by 0 bases and J by 6 bases, with 9 bases left in between. As DNA, the CDR3 is TGTGCCAGCAGCGTAGAGGACAGAGATGGCTACACCTTC. Amino acids: CASSVEDRDGYTF.

This clone has a handful of counts. The chain couples TRBV19 to TRBJ2-7; 14 bases fit TRBD2. This CDR3 spans 17 amino acids. Germline CDR1 LNHDA, CDR2 SQIVND (reference sequence). The V segment lost 5 bases and the J segment 4 bases; nucleotides outside the gene matches: 10. The CDR3 loop reads CASSLDSGTSGRYEQYF. CDR3 bases: TGTGCCAGTAGTCTGGACTCCGGGACTAGCGGGAGATACGAGCAGTACTTC.

The rearrangement links TRBV4-3 to TRBJ2-1; D might be TRBD2 (6 bases). CDR1 LGHNA and CDR2 YSLEER come from the germline V gene. The CDR3 sequence is 12 residues long. V dropped 3 bases and J dropped 9 bases, with 9 bases sitting between them. The CDR3 protein is CASSQRRGEQFF. The CDR3 DNA sequence: TGCGCCAGCAGCCAGCGGCGGGGTGAGCAGTTCTTC.

V gene TRBV19 combines with J gene TRBJ2-7, with 7 bases that match TRBD2. This CDR3 has 11 amino acids. Germline V CDR1 and CDR2: LNHDA, SQIVND (reference sequence). J was trimmed by 5 bases and V by 11 bases; bases with no gene match: 6. The CDR3 protein is CAGEGYHEQYF. The CDR3, as DNA: TGTGCCGGGGAGGGGTACCACGAGCAGTACTTC.

The V call is TRBV9, the J call TRBJ1-5; tentative D call: TRBD1 (5 bases). Trimming pared 3 bases from V and 7 bases from J, leaving 14 bases between. CDR3 length equals 14 residues. Germline values: CDR1 SGDLS, CDR2 YYNGEE. CDR3 in DNA: TGTGCCAGCAGCGGGGGAGGGACGGGGCAGCCCCAGCATTTT. Its protein product is CASSGGGTGQPQHF.

This chain connects TRBV28 to TRBJ2-3; 10 bases are a match to TRBD2. Germline V CDR1 and CDR2: MDHEN, SYDVKM. This CDR3 is built from 15 residues. The trim removed 4 bases at V and 4 bases at J, leaving 5 bases unmatched. The CDR3 coding sequence is TGTGCCAGCAGTTGGCCGGGACTAGCGTCAGATACGCAGTATTTT. This encodes CASSWPGLASDTQYF.

This chain links TRBV13 with TRBJ1-2; D is undetermined. Germline V CDR1 and CDR2: PRHDT, FYEKMQ (reference sequence). The CDR3 covers 14 residues. Deletions cut 6 bases from V and 4 bases from J, with 15 bases between. The CDR3 here is CASRSTQVLYGYTF. The CDR3, as DNA: TGTGCCAGCAGGTCCACCCAGGTACTCTATGGCTACACCTTC.

The rearrangement uses TRBV6-5 and TRBJ1-2; D is possibly TRBD1 (5 bases). This CDR3 spans 14 amino acids. Per germline, CDR1 MNHEY and CDR2 SVGAGI. V was clipped by 2 bases and J by 8 bases, with 15 bases between them. CDR3 sequence: CASSYLSRGGGYTF. For the CDR3, the DNA is TGTGCCAGCAGTTACCTGAGTCGGGGGGGAGGCTACACCTTC.

The chain's CDR3 is CSVGVGGRYEQYF. CDR3 nucleotides: TGCAGCGTCGGCGTTGGCGGGAGGTACGAGCAGTACTTC. J is TRBJ2-7 and V is TRBV29-1, with 8 bases identical to TRBD2. This CDR3 contains 13 residues. Germline V CDR1 and CDR2: SQVTM, ANQGSEA. The V gene end was trimmed by 6 bases and the J gene end by 4 bases; junction bases not matched to a gene: 8.